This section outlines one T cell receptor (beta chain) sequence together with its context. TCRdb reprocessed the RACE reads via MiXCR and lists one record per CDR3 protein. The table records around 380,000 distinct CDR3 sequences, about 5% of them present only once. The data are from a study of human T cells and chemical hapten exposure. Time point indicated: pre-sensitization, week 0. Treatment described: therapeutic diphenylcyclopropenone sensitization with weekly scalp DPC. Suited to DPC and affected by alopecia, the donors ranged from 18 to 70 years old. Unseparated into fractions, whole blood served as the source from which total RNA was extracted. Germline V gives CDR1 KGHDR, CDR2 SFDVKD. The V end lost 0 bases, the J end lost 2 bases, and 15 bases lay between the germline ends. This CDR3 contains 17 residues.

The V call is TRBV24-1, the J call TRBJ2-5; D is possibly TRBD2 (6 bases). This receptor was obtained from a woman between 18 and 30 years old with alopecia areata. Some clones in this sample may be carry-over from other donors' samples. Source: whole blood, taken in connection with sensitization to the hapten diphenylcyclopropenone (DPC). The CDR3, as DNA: TGTGCCACCAGTGATTTGGTCGGGCACCGGGGGCAAGAGACCCAGTACTTC. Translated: CATSDLVGHRGQETQYF.